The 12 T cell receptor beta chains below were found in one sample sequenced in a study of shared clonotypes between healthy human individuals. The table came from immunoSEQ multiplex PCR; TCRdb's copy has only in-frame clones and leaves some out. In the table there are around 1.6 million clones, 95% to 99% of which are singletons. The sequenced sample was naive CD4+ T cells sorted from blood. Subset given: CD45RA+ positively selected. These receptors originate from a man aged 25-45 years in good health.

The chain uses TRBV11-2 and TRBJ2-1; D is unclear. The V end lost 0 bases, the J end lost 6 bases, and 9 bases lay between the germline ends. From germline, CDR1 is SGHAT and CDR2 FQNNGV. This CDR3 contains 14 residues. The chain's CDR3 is CASSLDRLVNEQFF. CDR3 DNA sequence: TGTGCCAGCAGCTTAGATCGATTGGTCAATGAGCAGTTCTTC.

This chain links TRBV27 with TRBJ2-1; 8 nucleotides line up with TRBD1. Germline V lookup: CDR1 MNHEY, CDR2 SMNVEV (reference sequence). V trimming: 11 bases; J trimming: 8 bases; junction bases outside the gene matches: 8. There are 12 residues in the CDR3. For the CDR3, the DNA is TGTGCCGGTGCGACAGGGGAGCATGAGCAGTTCTTC. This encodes CAGATGEHEQFF.

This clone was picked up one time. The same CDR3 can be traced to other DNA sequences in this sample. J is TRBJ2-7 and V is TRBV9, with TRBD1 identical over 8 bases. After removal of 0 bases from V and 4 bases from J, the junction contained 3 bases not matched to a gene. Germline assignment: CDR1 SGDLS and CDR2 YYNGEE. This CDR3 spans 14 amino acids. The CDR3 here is CASSVADRGYEQYF. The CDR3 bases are TGTGCCAGCAGCGTAGCCGACAGGGGATACGAGCAGTACTTC.

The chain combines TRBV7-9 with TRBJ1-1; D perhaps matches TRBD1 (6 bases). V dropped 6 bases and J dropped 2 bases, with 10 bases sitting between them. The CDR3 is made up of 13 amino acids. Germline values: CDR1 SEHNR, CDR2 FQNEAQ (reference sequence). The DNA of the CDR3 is TGTGCCAGCAGACCGGGGGCTAACACTGAAGCTTTCTTT. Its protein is CASRPGANTEAFF.

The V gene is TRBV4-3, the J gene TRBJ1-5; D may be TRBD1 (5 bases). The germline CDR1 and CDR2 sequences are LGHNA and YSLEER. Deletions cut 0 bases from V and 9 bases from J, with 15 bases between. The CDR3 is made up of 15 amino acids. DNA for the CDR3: TGCGCCAGCAGCCAAGAAGTAGGGACTCCCTGGCCCCAGCATTTT. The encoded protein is CASSQEVGTPWPQHF.

The CDR3 DNA is TGTGCCAGCACCCTACCCTCGCTAGCGCTATTTGATGAGCAGTTCTTC. Encoded protein: CASTLPSLALFDEQFF. The genes are TRBV7-9 and TRBJ2-1; tentative D call: TRBD2 (6 bases). The CDR3 covers 16 residues. Germline CDR1 and CDR2: SEHNR and FQNEAQ (reference sequence). V was trimmed by 7 bases and J by 8 bases, leaving 24 bases between them.

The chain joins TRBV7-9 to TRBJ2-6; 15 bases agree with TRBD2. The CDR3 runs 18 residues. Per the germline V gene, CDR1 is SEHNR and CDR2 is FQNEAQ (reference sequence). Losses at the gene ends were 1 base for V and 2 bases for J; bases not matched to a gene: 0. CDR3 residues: CASSLGTSGRAGANVLTF. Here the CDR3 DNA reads TGTGCCAGCAGCTTAGGGACTAGCGGGAGGGCTGGGGCCAACGTCCTGACTTTC. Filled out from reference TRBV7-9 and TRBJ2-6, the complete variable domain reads DTGVSQNPRHKITKRGQNVTFRCDPISEHNRLYWYRQTLGQGPEFLTYFQNEAQLEKSRLLSDRFSAERPKGSFSTLEIQRTEQGDSAMYLCASSLGTSGRAGANVLTFGAGSRLTVL.

The CDR3 loop is CASSLAAGAGYEQYF. The CDR3 DNA reads TGCGCCAGCAGCTTGGCCGCGGGAGCGGGCTACGAGCAGTACTTC. The genes are TRBV5-1 and TRBJ2-7; 7 positions match TRBD2. CDR3 length: 15 residues. Germline V lookup: CDR1 SGHRS, CDR2 YFSETQ. V lost 0 bases, J lost 3 bases, and 6 bases stayed unmatched.

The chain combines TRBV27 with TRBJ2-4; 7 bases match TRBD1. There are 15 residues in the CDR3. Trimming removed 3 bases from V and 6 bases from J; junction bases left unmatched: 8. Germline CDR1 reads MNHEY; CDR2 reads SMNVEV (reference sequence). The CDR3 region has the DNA TGTGCCAGCAGTTTCCAAGGGACAGCCCGAAACATTCAGTACTTC. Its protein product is CASSFQGTARNIQYF.

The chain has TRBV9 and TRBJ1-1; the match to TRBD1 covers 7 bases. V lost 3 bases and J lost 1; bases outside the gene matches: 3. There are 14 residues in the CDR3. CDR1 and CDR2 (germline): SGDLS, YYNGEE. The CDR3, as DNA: TGTGCCAGCAGCGCCAGACAGGGGAACACTGAAGCTTTCTTT. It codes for CASSARQGNTEAFF.

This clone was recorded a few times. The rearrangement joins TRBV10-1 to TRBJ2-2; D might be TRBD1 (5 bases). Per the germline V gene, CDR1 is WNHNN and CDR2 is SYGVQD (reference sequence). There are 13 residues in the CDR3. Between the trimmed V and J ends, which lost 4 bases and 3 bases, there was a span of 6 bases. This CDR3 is CASSARDTGELFF. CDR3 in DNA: TGCGCCAGCAGTGCCAGGGACACCGGGGAGCTGTTTTTT.

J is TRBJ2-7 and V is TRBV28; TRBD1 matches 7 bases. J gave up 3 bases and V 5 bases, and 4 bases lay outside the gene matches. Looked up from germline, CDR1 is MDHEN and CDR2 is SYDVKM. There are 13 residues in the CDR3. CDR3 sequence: CASSPGQLYEQYF. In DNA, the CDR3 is TGTGCCAGCAGTCCGGGACAGCTCTACGAGCAGTACTTC.